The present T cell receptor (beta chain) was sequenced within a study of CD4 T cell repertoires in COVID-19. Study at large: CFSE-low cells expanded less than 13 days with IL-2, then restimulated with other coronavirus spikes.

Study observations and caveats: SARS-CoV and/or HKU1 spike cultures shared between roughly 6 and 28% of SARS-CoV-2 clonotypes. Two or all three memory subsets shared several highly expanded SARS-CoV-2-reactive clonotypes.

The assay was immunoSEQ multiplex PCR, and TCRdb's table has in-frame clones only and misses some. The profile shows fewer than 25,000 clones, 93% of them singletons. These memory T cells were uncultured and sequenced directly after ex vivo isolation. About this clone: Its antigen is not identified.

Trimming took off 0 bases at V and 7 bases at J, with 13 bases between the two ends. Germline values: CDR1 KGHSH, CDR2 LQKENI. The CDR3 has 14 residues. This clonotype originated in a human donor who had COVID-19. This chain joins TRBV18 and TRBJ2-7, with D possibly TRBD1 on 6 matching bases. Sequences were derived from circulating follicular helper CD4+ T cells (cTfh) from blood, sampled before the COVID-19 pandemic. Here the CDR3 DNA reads TGTGCCAGCTCACCACCTGGGACACCGGGTGAGCAGTACTTC. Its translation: CASSPPGTPGEQYF.